The source of this TCR beta chain is a study of control samples from healthy donors and cancer patients. Assay used: immunoSEQ multiplex PCR; TCRdb lists only in-frame clones, some missing. Of about 160,000 clones in the sample, 85% to 95% were seen once. The CDR3 runs 17 residues. Germline-derived CDR1 and CDR2 are SGHRS and YFSETQ. V shed 1 base, J shed 5 bases, and the junction held 12 bases outside the gene matches. The V call is TRBV5-1, the J call TRBJ1-2; TRBD1 agrees at 9 bases. The sequencing input was blood. This TCR was sampled from a woman in her 40s in good health. Here the CDR3 reads CASSLNAADRGGYGYTF. The CDR3 DNA is TGCGCCAGCAGCTTGAACGCGGCGGACAGGGGAGGTTATGGCTACACCTTC.